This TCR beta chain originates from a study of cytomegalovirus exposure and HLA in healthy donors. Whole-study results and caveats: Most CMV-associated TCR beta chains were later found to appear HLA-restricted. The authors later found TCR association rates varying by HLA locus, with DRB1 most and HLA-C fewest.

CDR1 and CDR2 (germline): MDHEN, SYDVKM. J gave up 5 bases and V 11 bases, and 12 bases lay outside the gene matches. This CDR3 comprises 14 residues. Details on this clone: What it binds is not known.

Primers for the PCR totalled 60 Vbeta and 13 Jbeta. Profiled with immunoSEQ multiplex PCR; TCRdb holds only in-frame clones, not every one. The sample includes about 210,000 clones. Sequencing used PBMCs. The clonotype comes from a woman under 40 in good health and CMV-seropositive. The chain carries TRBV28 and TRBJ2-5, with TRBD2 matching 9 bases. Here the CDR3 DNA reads TGTGCCTCCACCCGGGCTAGCGGGACCGAGACCCAGTACTTC. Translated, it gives CASTRASGTETQYF.